This TCR beta chain stems from a study of blood T cell repertoires in COVID-19. Per the original methods: Using reference gene primer amplification, nucleated cell counts were estimated. TCRdb's table, derived via immunoSEQ multiplex PCR, lists solely in-frame clones and lacks some. D and trimming come from the DNA, and the V and J calls and clone size come from that table. The data show 45,000 to 55,000 clones, 70% to 85% seen once. The sequence was obtained from a man of 80 years or more with COVID-19, enrolled during active disease. What was sequenced was peripheral blood.

The CDR3 DNA reads as TGTGCCAGCAGTGAAGATAAGGGGTCCTATAATTCACCCCTCCACTTT. Protein: CASSEDKGSYNSPLHF. The chain recombines TRBV25-1 with TRBJ1-6, with D possibly TRBD1 on 5 matching bases. The CDR3 runs 16 residues. CDR1 is MGHDK and CDR2 is SYGVNS in the germline V gene. V dropped 2 bases and J dropped 1 base, with 9 bases sitting between them.